Listed below are T cell receptor beta chains from one sample, sequenced in a study of T-cell reconstitution after alpha-beta-depleted transplantation in children. Via MiXCR, TCRdb re-called the PCR reads, giving one row per CDR3 protein. The sample contains about 980,000 distinct CDR3 sequences, about 26% of which appear only once. The starting material was PBMCs, mostly from graft donor cells, obtained 360 days after TCRalphabeta/CD19-depleted stem cell transplant. The receptor source for this set is a boy less than two years old who had a stem cell transplant for SCID, so the T cells may come from the graft donor. CDR3s leave out the opening cysteine and the closing phenylalanine or tryptophan. Fields, in order: CDR3 protein, J gene, V gene.

cdr3_aa: ASSRGDTEAF
j_call: TRBJ1-1
v_call: TRBV6-1

cdr3_aa: ASTPWGDEQF
j_call: TRBJ2-1
v_call: TRBV28

cdr3_aa: ASSQESVLGYGTDTQY
j_call: TRBJ2-3
v_call: TRBV4-2

cdr3_aa: ASSRGPRNNEQF
j_call: TRBJ2-1
v_call: TRBV12-3/TRBV12-4

cdr3_aa: ASQNSGGPSDTQY
j_call: TRBJ2-3
v_call: TRBV4-2

cdr3_aa: ASRENGDRHNEQF
j_call: TRBJ2-1
v_call: TRBV5-1

cdr3_aa: ASSSVPTVRELF
j_call: TRBJ2-2
v_call: TRBV5-1

cdr3_aa: ASSGGWPGRTVYEQY
j_call: TRBJ2-7
v_call: TRBV12-3/TRBV12-4

cdr3_aa: ASSLGGGPPGETQY
j_call: TRBJ2-5
v_call: TRBV5-5

cdr3_aa: SVPGSAGANNYGYT
j_call: TRBJ1-2
v_call: TRBV29-1

cdr3_aa: ASSLGQGEAF
j_call: TRBJ1-1
v_call: TRBV9

cdr3_aa: ASSERGLHSGANVLT
j_call: TRBJ2-6
v_call: TRBV2

cdr3_aa: ASSFLAGASTDTQY
j_call: TRBJ2-3
v_call: TRBV7-8

cdr3_aa: ASSKGWPGQSSTDTQY
j_call: TRBJ2-3
v_call: TRBV4-1

cdr3_aa: ASSVDRATGNYNEQF
j_call: TRBJ2-1
v_call: TRBV27

cdr3_aa: SARDFKRGGDEQF
j_call: TRBJ2-1
v_call: TRBV20-1

cdr3_aa: ASSFGRGRPTDTQY
j_call: TRBJ2-3
v_call: TRBV5-5

cdr3_aa: ASSHAGDRDQPQH
j_call: TRBJ1-5
v_call: TRBV4-1

cdr3_aa: SARVRGISYEQY
j_call: TRBJ2-7
v_call: TRBV20-1

cdr3_aa: ASSPGRGWPQH
j_call: TRBJ1-5
v_call: TRBV7-2

cdr3_aa: ASSLGPTGGGANEQF
j_call: TRBJ2-1
v_call: TRBV7-3

cdr3_aa: ASSLSMGNKAYEQY
j_call: TRBJ2-7
v_call: TRBV27

cdr3_aa: ASSLWGQGYHEQY
j_call: TRBJ2-7
v_call: TRBV28

cdr3_aa: VSAQLLSGNTIY
j_call: TRBJ1-3
v_call: TRBV12-3/TRBV12-4

cdr3_aa: ASSLDLVGNEQF
j_call: TRBJ2-1
v_call: TRBV5-1

cdr3_aa: SARESGTSRETQY
j_call: TRBJ2-5
v_call: TRBV20-1

cdr3_aa: SAKRGMNTGELF
j_call: TRBJ2-2
v_call: TRBV29-1

cdr3_aa: ASSLRGLAGGSTDTQY
j_call: TRBJ2-3
v_call: TRBV11-2

cdr3_aa: ASSQEGTACT
j_call: TRBJ1-2
v_call: TRBV4-2